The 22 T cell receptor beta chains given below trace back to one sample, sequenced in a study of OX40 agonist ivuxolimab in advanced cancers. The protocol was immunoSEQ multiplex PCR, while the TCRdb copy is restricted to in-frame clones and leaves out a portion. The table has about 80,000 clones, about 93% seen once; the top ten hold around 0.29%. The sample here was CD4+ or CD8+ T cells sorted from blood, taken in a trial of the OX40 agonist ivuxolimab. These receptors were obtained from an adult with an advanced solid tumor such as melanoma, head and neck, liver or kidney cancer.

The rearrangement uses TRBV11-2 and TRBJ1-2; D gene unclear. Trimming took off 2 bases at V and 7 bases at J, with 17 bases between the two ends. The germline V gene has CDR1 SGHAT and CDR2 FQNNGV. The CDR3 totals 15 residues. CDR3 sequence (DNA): TGTGCCAGCAGCTTAATGGATCTTTCAAGTGGTGGCTACACCTTC. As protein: CASSLMDLSSGGYTF.

The CDR3 sequence is CASSLTYNEQFF. Here the CDR3 DNA reads TGTGCCAGCAGTTTAACCTACAATGAGCAGTTCTTC. V and J are TRBV28 and TRBJ2-1; D remains unclear. The CDR3 runs to 12 residues. V was cut by 2 bases and J by 2 bases, with 1 base left in between. Germline V gives CDR1 MDHEN, CDR2 SYDVKM.

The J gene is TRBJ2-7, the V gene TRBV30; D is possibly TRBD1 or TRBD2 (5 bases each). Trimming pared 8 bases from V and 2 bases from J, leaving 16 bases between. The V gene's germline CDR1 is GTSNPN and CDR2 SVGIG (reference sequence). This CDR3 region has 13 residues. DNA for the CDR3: TGTGCCAGATGGGACGGAACAACCTACGAGCAGTACTTC. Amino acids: CARWDGTTYEQYF.

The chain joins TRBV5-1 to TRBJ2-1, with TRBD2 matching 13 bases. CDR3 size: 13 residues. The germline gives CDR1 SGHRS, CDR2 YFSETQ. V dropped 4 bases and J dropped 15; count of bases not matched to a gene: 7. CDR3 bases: TGCGCCAGCAGCACGGGACTAGCGGGGACGGGGTTCTTC. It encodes CASSTGLAGTGFF.

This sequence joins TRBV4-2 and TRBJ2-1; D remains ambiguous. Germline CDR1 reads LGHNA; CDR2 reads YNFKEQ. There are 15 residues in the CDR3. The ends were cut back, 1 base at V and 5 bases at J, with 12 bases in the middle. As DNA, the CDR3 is TGTGCCAGCAGCCAAGCTCGGGCGGAACACAATGAGCAGTTCTTC. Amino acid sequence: CASSQARAEHNEQFF.

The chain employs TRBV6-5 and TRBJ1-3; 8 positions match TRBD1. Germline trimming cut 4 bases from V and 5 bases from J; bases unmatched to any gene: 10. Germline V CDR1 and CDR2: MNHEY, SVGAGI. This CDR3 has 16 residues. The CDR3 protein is CASSSQGAEARNTIYF. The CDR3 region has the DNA TGTGCCAGCAGTTCGCAGGGGGCAGAGGCGAGAAACACCATATATTTT.

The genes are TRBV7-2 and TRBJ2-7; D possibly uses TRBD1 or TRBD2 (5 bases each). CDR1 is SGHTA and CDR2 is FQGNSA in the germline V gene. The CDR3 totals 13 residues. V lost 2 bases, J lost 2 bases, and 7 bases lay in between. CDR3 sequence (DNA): TGTGCCAGCAGCTTAAGGGACCCCTACGAGCAGTACTTC. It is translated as CASSLRDPYEQYF.

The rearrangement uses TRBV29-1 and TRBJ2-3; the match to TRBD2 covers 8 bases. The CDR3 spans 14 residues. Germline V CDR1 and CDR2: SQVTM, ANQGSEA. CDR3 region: CTFVAGGGRDTQYF. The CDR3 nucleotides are TGCACCTTTGTTGCCGGGGGGGGCCGGGATACGCAGTATTTT.

The CDR3 is CASSVSGQFANEQFF. For the CDR3, the DNA is TGTGCCAGCAGCGTATCTGGCCAATTCGCCAATGAGCAGTTCTTC. The rearrangement links TRBV9 to TRBJ2-1; D unclear. Germline CDR1 reads SGDLS; CDR2 reads YYNGEE. The CDR3 runs 15 residues. The V end lost 1 base, the J end lost 6 bases, and 14 bases lay between the germline ends. The full variable domain, completed using reference TRBV9 and TRBJ2-1, is DSGVTQTPKHLITATGQRVTLRCSPRSGDLSVYWYQQSLDQGLQFLIQYYNGEERAKGNILERFSAQQFPDLHSELNLSSLELGDSALYFCASSVSGQFANEQFFGPGTRLTVL.

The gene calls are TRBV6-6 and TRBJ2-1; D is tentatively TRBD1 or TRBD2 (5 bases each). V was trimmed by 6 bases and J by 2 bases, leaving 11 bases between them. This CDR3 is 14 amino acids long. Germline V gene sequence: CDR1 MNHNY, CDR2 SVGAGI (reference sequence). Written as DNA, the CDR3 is TGTGCCAGCAGCCCCCGGGACCCCTACAATGAGCAGTTCTTC. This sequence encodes CASSPRDPYNEQFF.

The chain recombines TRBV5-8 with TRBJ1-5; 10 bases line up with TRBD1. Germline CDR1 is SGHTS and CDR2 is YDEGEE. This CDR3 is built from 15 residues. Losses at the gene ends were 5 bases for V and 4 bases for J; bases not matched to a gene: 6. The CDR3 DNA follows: TGTGCCAGCAGGGGGGGGACAGGGGAAAATCAGCCCCAGCATTTT. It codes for CASRGGTGENQPQHF.

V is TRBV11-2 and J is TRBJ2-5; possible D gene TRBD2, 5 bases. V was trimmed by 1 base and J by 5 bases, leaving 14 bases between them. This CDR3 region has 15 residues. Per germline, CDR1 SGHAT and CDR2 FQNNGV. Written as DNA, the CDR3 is TGTGCCAGCAGCTTAGTGCTAGCAGTCGAGGAGACCCAGTACTTC. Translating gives CASSLVLAVEETQYF. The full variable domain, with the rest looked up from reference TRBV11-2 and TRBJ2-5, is EAGVAQSPRYKIIEKRQSVAFWCNPISGHATLYWYQQILGQGPKLLIQFQNNGVVDDSQLPKDRFSAERLKGVDSTLKIQPAKLEDSAVYLCASSLVLAVEETQYFGPGTRLLVL.

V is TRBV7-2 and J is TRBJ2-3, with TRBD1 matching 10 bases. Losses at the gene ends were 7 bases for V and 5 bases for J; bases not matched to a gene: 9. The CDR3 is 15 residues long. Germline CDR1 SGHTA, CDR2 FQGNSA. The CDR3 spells CASTETGGALDTQYF. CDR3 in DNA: TGTGCCAGCACCGAGACAGGGGGCGCATTAGATACGCAGTATTTT.

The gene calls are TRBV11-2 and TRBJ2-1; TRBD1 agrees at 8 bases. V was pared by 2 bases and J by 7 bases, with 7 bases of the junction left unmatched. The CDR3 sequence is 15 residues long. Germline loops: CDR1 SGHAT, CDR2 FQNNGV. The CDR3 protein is CASSLRQGKENEQFF. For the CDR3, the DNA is TGTGCCAGCAGCTTACGACAGGGGAAGGAAAATGAGCAGTTCTTC.

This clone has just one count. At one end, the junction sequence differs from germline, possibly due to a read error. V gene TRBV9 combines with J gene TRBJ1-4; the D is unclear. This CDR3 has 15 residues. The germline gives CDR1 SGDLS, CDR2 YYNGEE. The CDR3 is CASSVAHSTSEKLFF. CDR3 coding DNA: TGTGCCAGCAGCGTTGCCCATAGTACTAGTGAAAAACTGTTTTTT.

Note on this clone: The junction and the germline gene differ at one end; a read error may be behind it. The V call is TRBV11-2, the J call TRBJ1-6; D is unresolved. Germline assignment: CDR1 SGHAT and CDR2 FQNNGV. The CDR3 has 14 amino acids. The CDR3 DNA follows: TGTGTCAGCCAGCCCGGCTCCTATAATTCACCCCTCCACTTT. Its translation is CVSQPGSYNSPLHF.

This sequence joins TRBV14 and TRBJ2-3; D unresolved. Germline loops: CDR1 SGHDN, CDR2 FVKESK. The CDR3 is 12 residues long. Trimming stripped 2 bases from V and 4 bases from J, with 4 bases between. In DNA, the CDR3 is TGTGCCAGCAGCCAACTTGCAGATACGCAGTATTTT. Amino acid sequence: CASSQLADTQYF. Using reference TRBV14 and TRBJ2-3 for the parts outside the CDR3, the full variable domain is EAGVTQFPSHSVIEKGQTVTLRCDPISGHDNLYWYRRVMGKEIKFLLHFVKESKQDESGMPNNRFLAERTGGTYSTLKVQPAELEDSGVYFCASSQLADTQYFGPGTRLTVL.

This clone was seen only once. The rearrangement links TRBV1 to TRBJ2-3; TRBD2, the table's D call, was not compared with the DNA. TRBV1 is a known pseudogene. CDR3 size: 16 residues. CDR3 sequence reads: CTSNDETRLGPDTQYF. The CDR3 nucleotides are TGCACCAGCAACGACGAGACTCGACTAGGCCCAGATACGCAGTATTTT.

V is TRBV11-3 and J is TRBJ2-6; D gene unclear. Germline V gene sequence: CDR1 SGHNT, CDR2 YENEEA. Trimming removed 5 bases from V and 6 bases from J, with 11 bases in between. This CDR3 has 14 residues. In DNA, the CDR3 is TGTGCCAGCAGCCAGGAGAATGAGGCCAACGTCCTGACTTTC. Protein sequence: CASSQENEANVLTF.

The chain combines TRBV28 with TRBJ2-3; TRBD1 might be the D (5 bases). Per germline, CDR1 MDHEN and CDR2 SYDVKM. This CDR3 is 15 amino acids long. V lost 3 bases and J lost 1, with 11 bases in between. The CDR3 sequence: CASSLRTLGTDTQYF. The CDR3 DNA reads TGTGCCAGCAGTTTGAGGACACTGGGCACAGATACGCAGTATTTT.

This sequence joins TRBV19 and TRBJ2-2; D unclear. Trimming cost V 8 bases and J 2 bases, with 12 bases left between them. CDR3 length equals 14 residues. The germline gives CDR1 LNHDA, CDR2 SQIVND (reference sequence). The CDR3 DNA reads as TGTGCCAGTGGAACGACACCCAACACCGGGGAGCTGTTTTTT. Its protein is CASGTTPNTGELFF.

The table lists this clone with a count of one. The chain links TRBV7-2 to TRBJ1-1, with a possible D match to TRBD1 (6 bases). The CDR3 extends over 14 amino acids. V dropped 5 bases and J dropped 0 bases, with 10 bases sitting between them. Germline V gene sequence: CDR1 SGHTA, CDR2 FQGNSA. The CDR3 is CASSIRQVNTEAFF. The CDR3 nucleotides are TGTGCCAGCAGCATCCGACAGGTGAACACTGAAGCTTTCTTT.